The clone carrying this T cell receptor (beta chain) has a handful of counts. Its cognate antigen is unknown. Barcoded TCR alpha and TCR beta cDNA libraries with UMIs came from 5'RACE using constant-segment primers. TCRdb itself ran the 5' RACE reads through MiXCR, one entry per CDR3 protein. Found here are 150,000 to 200,000 distinct CDR3 sequences, 13% of them singletons; the top ten hold approximately 3.6%. This sample stems from a study of T-cell memory formation after mild COVID-19. Study-wide background: TCR clusters largely stayed donor specific.

Deletions cut 1 base from V and 2 bases from J, with 7 bases between. Germline CDR1 is DFQATT and CDR2 is SNEGSKA (reference sequence). CDR3 length: 13 amino acids. Study-wide findings and caveats: Certain responding clones were present in pre-infection memory, suggesting participation of cross-reactive memory. Contracting CD4+ clones sat mainly in CM and EM; CD8+ in EMRA.

This receptor was identified in a man younger than 35 who had mild COVID-19 (a few samples of this study predate the infection). Cell type and time point are not known. The V and J genes are TRBV20-1 and TRBJ2-3, with D uncertain. Sequences were obtained from PBMCs or a T cell subset sorted from them (not recorded which). As DNA, the CDR3 is TGCAGTGCTAGAGGACCCTACACAGATACGCAGTATTTT. Its protein product is CSARGPYTDTQYF.